Reported below is one TCR beta chain. This sample stems from a study of blood T cell repertoires in COVID-19. Whole-study context: Whether acute or convalescent, the COVID-19 samples came from the United States, Italy and Spain. From T cells, B-cell-depleted T cells, or PBMCs came the material, which was cDNA or gDNA.

In the authors' workflow: Reference gene primer amplification gave estimated nucleated cell counts. Some clones are missing from TCRdb's copy, which holds only in-frame ones; the method was immunoSEQ multiplex PCR. V and J calls and clone size are as listed in that table; D and trimming were resolved from the DNA. Of 95,000 to 110,000 clones listed, about 87% are singletons. V was clipped by 7 bases and J by 5 bases; unmatched bases: 3. Germline loops: CDR1 MNHEY, CDR2 SVGAGI. The length of the CDR3 is 13 residues. The receptor was derived from a man over 45 with active or convalescent COVID-19. This chain uses TRBV6-5 with TRBJ2-2, with 8 bases identical to TRBD2. Sequenced: peripheral blood. CDR3 nucleotide sequence: TGTGCCAGCAAAGCGGGGGCTACCGGGGAGCTGTTTTTT. Encoded protein: CASKAGATGELFF.